This TCR beta chain emerged from a study of graft-versus-host responses after intestinal transplantation. Study-wide points: HvG clone declines early post-transplant were associated with peak circulating GvH levels. The presence of high graft-versus-host to host-versus-graft clonal ratios in allografts characterized patients with graft-donor T cell macrochimerism. GvH clones turned up in recipient marrow; some had shown up first in ileum or blood.

Graft tissue was processed to release intraepithelial and lamina propria lymphocytes. About this clone itself: The antigen remains undetermined.

Generated by immunoSEQ multiplex PCR, the TCRdb table keeps only in-frame clones and is missing some. Of approximately 17,000 clones in the sample, 82% were seen once. This TCR came from a human patient who received an intestinal transplant, so some T cells may come from the graft donor. The material sequenced was ileum tissue, taken 17 days after transplant.

CDR3 sequence (DNA): TGCGCCAGCAGCCTTAAGACGGACGACAATGAGCAGTTCTTC. Its protein is CASSLKTDDNEQFF. The rearrangement links TRBV4-1 to TRBJ2-1; D unresolved. With 4 bases removed from V and 5 bases from J, the gap between germline ends came to 12 bases. The germline V gene has CDR1 MGHRA and CDR2 YSYEKL. The CDR3 runs 14 residues.